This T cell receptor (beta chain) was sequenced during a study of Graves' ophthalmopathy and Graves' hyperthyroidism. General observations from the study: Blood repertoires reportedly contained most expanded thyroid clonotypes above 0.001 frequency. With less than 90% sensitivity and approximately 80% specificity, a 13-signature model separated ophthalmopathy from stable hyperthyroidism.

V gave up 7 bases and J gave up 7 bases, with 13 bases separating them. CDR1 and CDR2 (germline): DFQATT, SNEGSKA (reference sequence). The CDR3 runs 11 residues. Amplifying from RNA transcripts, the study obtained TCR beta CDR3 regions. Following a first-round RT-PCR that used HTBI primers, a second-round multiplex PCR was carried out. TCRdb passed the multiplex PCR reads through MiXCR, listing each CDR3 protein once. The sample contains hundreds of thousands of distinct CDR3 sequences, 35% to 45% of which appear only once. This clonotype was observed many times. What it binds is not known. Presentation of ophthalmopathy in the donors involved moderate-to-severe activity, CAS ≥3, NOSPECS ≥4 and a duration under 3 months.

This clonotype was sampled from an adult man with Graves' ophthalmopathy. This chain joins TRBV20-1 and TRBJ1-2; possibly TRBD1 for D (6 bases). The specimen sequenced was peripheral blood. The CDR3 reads CSVLNRAGYTF. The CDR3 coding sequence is TGCAGTGTCCTCAACAGGGCTGGCTACACCTTC.